This T cell receptor (beta chain) was recovered during a study of CD8+ T cells in alopecia areata. Study observations and caveats: Scalp clonality and expanded CD8+ clones among the top 100 were significantly decreased by tofacitinib.

There are a few counts of this clone. The antigen is unknown. The authors extracted RNA and reverse transcribed it into cDNA as the sequencing template. The table came from immunoSEQ multiplex PCR; TCRdb's copy has only in-frame clones and leaves some out. The repertoire holds nearly 200,000 clones, with roughly 64% as singletons. V was clipped by 2 bases and J by 4 bases, with 9 bases between them. This CDR3 spans 14 amino acids. CDR1 and CDR2 from the germline V gene are SGDLS and YYNGEE. Treatment given: oral pan-JAK inhibitor, 5-10 mg twice daily. Those with alopecia areata gave lesional scalp punch biopsies and peripheral blood.

J is TRBJ1-4 and V is TRBV9; D remains ambiguous. Specimen: CD4+ T cells sorted from blood, collected at week 24, from a patient treated with tofacitinib. This clonotype originated in a human donor with alopecia areata. CDR3 nucleotide sequence: TGTGCCAGCAGCGTTGACGGATTTAATGAAAAACTGTTTTTT. Its protein product is CASSVDGFNEKLFF. Supplemented by reference TRBV9 and TRBJ1-4, the full variable domain reads DSGVTQTPKHLITATGQRVTLRCSPRSGDLSVYWYQQSLDQGLQFLIQYYNGEERAKGNILERFSAQQFPDLHSELNLSSLELGDSALYFCASSVDGFNEKLFFGSGTQLSVL.